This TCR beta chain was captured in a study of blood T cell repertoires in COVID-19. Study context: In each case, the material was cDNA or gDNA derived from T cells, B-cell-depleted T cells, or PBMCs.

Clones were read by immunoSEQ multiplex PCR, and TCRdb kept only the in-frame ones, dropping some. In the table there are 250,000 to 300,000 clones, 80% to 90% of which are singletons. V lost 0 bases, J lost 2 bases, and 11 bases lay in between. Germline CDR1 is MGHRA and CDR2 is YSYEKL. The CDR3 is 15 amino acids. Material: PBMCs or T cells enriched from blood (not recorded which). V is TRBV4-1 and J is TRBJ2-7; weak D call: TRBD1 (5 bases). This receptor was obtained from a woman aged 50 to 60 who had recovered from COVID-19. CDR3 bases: TGCGCCAGCAGCCAAGAAACGGACACCGCCTACGAGCAGTACTTC. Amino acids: CASSQETDTAYEQYF.